The 15 T cell receptor beta chains below were found in one sample sequenced in a study of CD8 T cells in ankylosing spondylitis (dated by TCRdb to 2017 to 2019). Library prep was done by 5' RACE. These reads were obtained on an Illumina HiSeq 2500. TCRdb handled the public reads itself, with Q25 trimming in fastp and clone calling in MiXCR, and kept productive beta chains. Duplicate CDR3 protein sequences are folded into a single record with the most common DNA and genes. Recorded for this sample are some 250,000 distinct CDR3 sequences; 20% to 30% of them occurred a single time. The ten largest clones add up to approximately 0.61% of the sample. The specimen sequenced was blood, either unsorted or a sorted T cell fraction (not recorded which). These receptors all stem from a male donor with ankylosing spondylitis or in good health (not recorded which).

Remarks on this clonotype: The junction does not match germline at one end; this may be a read error. The V gene is TRBV20-1, the J gene TRBJ2-5; 9 bases map to TRBD2. CDR1 is DFQATT and CDR2 is SNEGSKA in the germline V gene (reference sequence). This CDR3 has 16 residues. CDR3 DNA sequence: TGCTGTGCTAGAGAGGAGGCGGGGGGGCCGAAAGAGACCCAGTACTTC. This codes for CCAREEAGGPKETQYF.

The chain is built from TRBV5-1 and TRBJ2-7; 8 nucleotides line up with TRBD2. J lost 6 bases, V lost 1 base, and 12 bases had no gene match. The CDR3 is 16 amino acids. Germline assignment: CDR1 SGHRS and CDR2 YFSETQ. CDR3 nucleotide sequence: TGCGCCAGCAGCTTGACGGTAGCGGGGCCCCGGCCCGAGCAGTACTTC. It encodes CASSLTVAGPRPEQYF.

This clonotype was seen more than once but under ten times. J is TRBJ2-7 and V is TRBV20-1; D not resolved. CDR3 length equals 13 residues. Germline CDR1 reads DFQATT; CDR2 reads SNEGSKA (reference sequence). Trimming cost V 6 bases and J 6 bases, with 18 bases left between them. CDR3 DNA: TGCAGTGCCCAAACGCCAGGTTCGGGCGAGCAGTACTTC. It is translated as CSAQTPGSGEQYF.

This clonotype was seen ten or more times. The rearrangement links TRBV20-1 to TRBJ2-1; TRBD1 matches 7 bases. This CDR3 is built from 14 residues. Germline values: CDR1 DFQATT, CDR2 SNEGSKA (reference sequence). V was pared by 5 bases and J by 3 bases, with 7 bases of the junction left unmatched. CDR3 residues: CSAELGGGYNEQFF. The CDR3 coding sequence is TGCAGTGCTGAGCTAGGGGGCGGCTACAATGAGCAGTTCTTC.

This clonotype was detected only a few times. The chain combines TRBV6-1 with TRBJ1-2, with 7 bases lining up with TRBD1. Per germline, CDR1 MNHNS and CDR2 SASEGT. The CDR3 consists of 14 residues. The J segment lost 3 bases and the V segment lost 5 bases, leaving 6 bases of the junction unmatched. DNA of the CDR3: TGTGCCAGCAGTCCGAGGACAGGAGACTATGGCTACACCTTC. It is translated as CASSPRTGDYGYTF.

This clonotype was seen ten or more times. The rearrangement joins TRBV7-8 to TRBJ2-7; TRBD2 is a possible D gene (7 bases). Germline V gene data show CDR1 as SGHVS and CDR2 as FQNEAQ. Trimming stripped 10 bases from V and 6 bases from J, with 19 bases between. This CDR3 spans 13 amino acids. The CDR3 nucleotides read TGTGCCATATCGGGGGGCGCGATAACCGAGCAGTACTTC. Translating it yields CAISGGAITEQYF.

The rearrangement links TRBV2 to TRBJ2-7; tentative D call: TRBD2 (7 bases). The germline CDR1 and CDR2 sequences are SNHLY and FYNNEI. The CDR3 contains 14 residues. V lost 6 bases, J lost 0 bases, and 12 bases lay in between. CDR3 in DNA: TGTGCCAGCAGCCGGGGGGCCAGCTCCTACGAGCAGTACTTC. Amino acids: CASSRGASSYEQYF.

The gene calls are TRBV2 and TRBJ2-1; 8 bases fit TRBD1. The V gene end was trimmed by 6 bases and the J gene end by 8 bases; junction bases not matched to a gene: 6. CDR3 size: 13 residues. In germline, CDR1 is SNHLY, CDR2 FYNNEI. The CDR3 protein is CASRPQGEDEQFF. In nucleotides, the CDR3 is TGTGCCAGCAGACCACAGGGGGAGGATGAGCAGTTCTTC.

The chain links TRBV4-2 to TRBJ2-4; 8 bases are a match to TRBD1. The CDR3 has 14 residues. The germline gives CDR1 LGHNA, CDR2 YNFKEQ. V shed 4 bases and J 4 bases; nucleotides not matched to a gene: 3. The CDR3 loop is CASSLGQGKNIQYF. The CDR3 DNA sequence: TGTGCCAGCAGCCTAGGACAGGGAAAAAACATTCAGTACTTC.

This clonotype was counted many times. The V call is TRBV20-1, the J call TRBJ2-5, with D perhaps matching TRBD1 (6 bases). Trimming pared 8 bases from V and 0 bases from J, leaving 13 bases between. The CDR3 loop spans 13 amino acids. Germline V gives CDR1 DFQATT, CDR2 SNEGSKA (reference sequence). CDR3 coding DNA: TGCAGTCGCGCCAGGGGCAACCAAGAGACCCAGTACTTC. Protein: CSRARGNQETQYF.

This chain uses TRBV20-1 with TRBJ2-7, with 11 bases aligning to TRBD2. Germline loops: CDR1 DFQATT, CDR2 SNEGSKA (reference sequence). The CDR3 spans 16 residues. V dropped 3 bases and J dropped 0; count of bases not matched to a gene: 7. The CDR3 region is CSASLLAGGYSYEQYF. The CDR3 DNA follows: TGCAGTGCTAGTCTGTTAGCGGGGGGGTACTCCTACGAGCAGTACTTC.

There are many counts of this clonotype. The chain carries TRBV6-1 and TRBJ1-1; weak D call: TRBD1 (5 bases). Looked up from germline, CDR1 is MNHNS and CDR2 is SASEGT. This CDR3 comprises 14 residues. Trimming left V 4 bases short and J 4 bases short, with 13 bases between. CDR3 bases: TGTGCCAGCAGTGCCTATTGGGGCGCCACTGAAGCTTTCTTT. Translating gives CASSAYWGATEAFF.

In this sample, this clonotype turned up many times. The chain couples TRBV29-1 to TRBJ2-7, with D tentatively TRBD1 or TRBD2 (5 bases each). The CDR3 has 12 amino acids. V dropped 8 bases and J dropped 0 bases, with 11 bases sitting between them. Germline V gene data show CDR1 as SQVTM and CDR2 as ANQGSEA. The CDR3, as DNA: TGCAGCATGGGACCGAGCTCCTACGAGCAGTACTTC. Protein product: CSMGPSSYEQYF.

The chain uses TRBV20-1 and TRBJ2-3; the match to TRBD2 covers 8 bases. Trimming removed 5 bases from V and 3 bases from J; junction bases left unmatched: 7. This CDR3 comprises 14 residues. Germline V gives CDR1 DFQATT, CDR2 SNEGSKA (reference sequence). CDR3 DNA sequence: TGCAGTGCTGTAGCGGGGAGGAGGACAGATACGCAGTATTTT. Translated: CSAVAGRRTDTQYF.

This clonotype occurred many times. V gene TRBV30 combines with J gene TRBJ2-5; unclear D gene. V lost 2 bases and J 3 bases, leaving 4 bases between the germline ends. CDR3 size: 11 residues. CDR1 and CDR2 (germline): GTSNPN, SVGIG (reference sequence). The chain's CDR3 is CAWSMKETQYF. The CDR3 DNA follows: TGTGCCTGGAGTATGAAAGAGACCCAGTACTTC.